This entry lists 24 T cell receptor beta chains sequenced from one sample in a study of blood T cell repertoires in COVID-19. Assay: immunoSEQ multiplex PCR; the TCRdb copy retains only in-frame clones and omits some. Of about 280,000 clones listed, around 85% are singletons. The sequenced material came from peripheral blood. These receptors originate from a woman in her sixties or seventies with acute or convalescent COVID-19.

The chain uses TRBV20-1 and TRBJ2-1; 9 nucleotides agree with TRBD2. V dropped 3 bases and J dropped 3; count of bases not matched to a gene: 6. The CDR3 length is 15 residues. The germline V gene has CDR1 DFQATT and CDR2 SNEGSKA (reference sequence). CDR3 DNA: TGCAGTGCTAGTAGCGGGGGAGCCAACTACAATGAGCAGTTCTTC. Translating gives CSASSGGANYNEQFF.

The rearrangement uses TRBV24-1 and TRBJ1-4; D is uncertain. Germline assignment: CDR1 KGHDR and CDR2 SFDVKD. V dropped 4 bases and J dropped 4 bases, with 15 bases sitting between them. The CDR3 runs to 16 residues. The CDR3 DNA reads TGTGCCACCAGTGACCGGGTCCGGGTTAGTAATGAAAAACTGTTTTTT. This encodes CATSDRVRVSNEKLFF.

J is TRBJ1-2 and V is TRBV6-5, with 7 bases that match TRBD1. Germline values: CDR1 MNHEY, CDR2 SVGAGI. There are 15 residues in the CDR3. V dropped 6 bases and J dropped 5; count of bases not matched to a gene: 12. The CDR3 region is CASRNSRGRGYGYTF. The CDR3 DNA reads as TGTGCCAGCAGGAATTCAAGGGGGCGCGGGTATGGCTACACCTTC.

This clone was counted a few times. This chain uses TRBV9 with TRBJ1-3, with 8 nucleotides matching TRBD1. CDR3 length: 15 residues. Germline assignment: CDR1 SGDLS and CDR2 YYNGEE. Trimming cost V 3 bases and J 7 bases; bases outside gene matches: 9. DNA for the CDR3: TGTGCCAGCAGCGCCTTCCAGGGGGCGAGTAACACCATATATTTT. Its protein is CASSAFQGASNTIYF.

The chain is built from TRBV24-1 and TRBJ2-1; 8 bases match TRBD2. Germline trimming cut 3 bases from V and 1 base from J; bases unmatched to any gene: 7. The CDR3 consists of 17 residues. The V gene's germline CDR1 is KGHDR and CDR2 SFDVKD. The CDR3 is CATSDSSGGVSYNEQFF. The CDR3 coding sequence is TGTGCCACCAGTGATAGCTCCGGGGGGGTGTCCTACAATGAGCAGTTCTTC.

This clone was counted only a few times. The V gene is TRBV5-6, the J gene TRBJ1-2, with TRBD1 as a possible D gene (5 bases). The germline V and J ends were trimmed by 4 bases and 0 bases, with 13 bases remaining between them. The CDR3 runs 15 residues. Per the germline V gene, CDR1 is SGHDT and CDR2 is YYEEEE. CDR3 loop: CASSLIRVANYGYTF. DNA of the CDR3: TGTGCCAGCAGCCTTATCAGGGTAGCTAACTATGGCTACACCTTC. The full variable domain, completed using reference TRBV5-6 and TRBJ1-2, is DAGVTQSPTHLIKTRGQQVTLRCSPKSGHDTVSWYQQALGQGPQFIFQYYEEEERQRGNFPDRFSGHQFPNYSSELNVNALLLGDSALYLCASSLIRVANYGYTFGSGTRLTVV.

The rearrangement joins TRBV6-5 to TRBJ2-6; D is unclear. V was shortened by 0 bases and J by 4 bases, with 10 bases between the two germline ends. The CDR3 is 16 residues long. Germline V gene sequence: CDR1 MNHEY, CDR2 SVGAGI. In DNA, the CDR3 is TGTGCCAGCAGTTACTCGAAAGCCTCCGGGGCCAACGTCCTGACTTTC. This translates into CASSYSKASGANVLTF.

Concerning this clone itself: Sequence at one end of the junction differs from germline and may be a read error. The CDR3 region has the DNA TGTGCCAGCAGTGACTCGAGGGTCTTAGGCAACGAGCAGTACTTC. Encoded protein: CASSDSRVLGNEQYF. This chain links TRBV6-5 with TRBJ2-7; D may be TRBD2 (5 bases). This CDR3 is built from 15 residues. The germline gives CDR1 MNHEY, CDR2 SVGAGI.

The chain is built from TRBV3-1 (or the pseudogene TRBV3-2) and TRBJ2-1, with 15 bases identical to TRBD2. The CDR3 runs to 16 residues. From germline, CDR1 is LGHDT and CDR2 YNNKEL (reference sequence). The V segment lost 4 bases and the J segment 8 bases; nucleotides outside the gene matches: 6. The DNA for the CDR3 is TGTGCCAGCAGCCTCCGGACTAGCGGGGGGGGGCATGAGCAGTTCTTC. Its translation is CASSLRTSGGGHEQFF.

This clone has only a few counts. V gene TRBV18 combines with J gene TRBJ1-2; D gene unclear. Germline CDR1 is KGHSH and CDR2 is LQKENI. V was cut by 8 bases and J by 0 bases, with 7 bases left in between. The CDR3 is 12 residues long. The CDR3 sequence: CASTVANYGYTF. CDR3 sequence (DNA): TGTGCCAGCACCGTAGCTAACTATGGCTACACCTTC.

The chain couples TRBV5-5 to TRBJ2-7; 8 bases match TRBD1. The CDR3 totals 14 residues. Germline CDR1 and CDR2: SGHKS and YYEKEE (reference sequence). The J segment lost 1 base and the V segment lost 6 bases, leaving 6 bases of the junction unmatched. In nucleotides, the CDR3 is TGTGCCAGCAAGACTGGGACAGGATCCTACGAGCAGTACTTC. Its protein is CASKTGTGSYEQYF.

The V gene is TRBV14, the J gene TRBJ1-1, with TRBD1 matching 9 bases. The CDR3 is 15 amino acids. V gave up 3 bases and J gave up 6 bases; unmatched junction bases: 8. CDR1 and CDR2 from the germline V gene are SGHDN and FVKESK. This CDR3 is CASSQGTGRYPEAFF. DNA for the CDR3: TGTGCCAGCAGCCAGGGGACAGGGAGATACCCTGAAGCTTTCTTT.

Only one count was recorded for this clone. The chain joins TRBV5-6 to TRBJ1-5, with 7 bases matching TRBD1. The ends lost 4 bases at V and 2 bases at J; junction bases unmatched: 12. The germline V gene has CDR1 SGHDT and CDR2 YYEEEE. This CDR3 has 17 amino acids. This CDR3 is CASSLLLPGQRNQPQHF. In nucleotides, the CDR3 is TGTGCCAGCAGCCTACTCCTCCCGGGACAGCGCAATCAGCCCCAGCATTTT. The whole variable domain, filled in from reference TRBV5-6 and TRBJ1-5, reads DAGVTQSPTHLIKTRGQQVTLRCSPKSGHDTVSWYQQALGQGPQFIFQYYEEEERQRGNFPDRFSGHQFPNYSSELNVNALLLGDSALYLCASSLLLPGQRNQPQHFGDGTRLSIL.

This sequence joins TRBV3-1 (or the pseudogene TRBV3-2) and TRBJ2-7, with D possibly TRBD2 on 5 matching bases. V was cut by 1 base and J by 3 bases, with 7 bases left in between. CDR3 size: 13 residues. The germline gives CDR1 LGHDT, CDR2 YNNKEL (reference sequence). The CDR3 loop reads CASSQGGIYEQYF. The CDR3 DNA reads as TGTGCCAGCAGCCAAGGAGGGATCTACGAGCAGTACTTC.

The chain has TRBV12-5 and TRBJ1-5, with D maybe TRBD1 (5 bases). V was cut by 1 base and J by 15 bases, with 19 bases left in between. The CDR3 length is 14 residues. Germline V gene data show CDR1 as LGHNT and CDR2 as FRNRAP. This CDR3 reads CASGLDLTGGGVHF. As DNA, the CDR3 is TGTGCTAGTGGTTTGGACCTAACGGGGGGAGGTGTGCATTTT. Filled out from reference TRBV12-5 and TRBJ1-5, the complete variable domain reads DARVTQTPRHKVTEMGQEVTMRCQPILGHNTVFWYRQTMMQGLELLAYFRNRAPLDDSGMPKDRFSAEMPDATLATLKIQPSEPRDSAVYFCASGLDLTGGGVHFGDGTRLSIL.

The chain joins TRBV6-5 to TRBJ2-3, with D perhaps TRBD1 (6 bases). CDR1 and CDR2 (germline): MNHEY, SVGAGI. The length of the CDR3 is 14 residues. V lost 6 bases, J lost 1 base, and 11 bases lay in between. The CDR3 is CASSLYRGTDTQYF. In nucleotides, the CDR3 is TGTGCCAGCAGCCTCTACAGGGGCACAGATACGCAGTATTTT.

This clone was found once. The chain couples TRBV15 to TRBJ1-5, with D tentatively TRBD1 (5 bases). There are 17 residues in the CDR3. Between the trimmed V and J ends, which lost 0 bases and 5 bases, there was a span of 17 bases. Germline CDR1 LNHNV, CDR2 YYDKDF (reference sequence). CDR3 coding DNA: TGTGCCACCAGCAGAGATCGAGGAAGGGGAGGCGATCAGCCCCAGCATTTT. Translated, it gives CATSRDRGRGGDQPQHF.

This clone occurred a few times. CDR3 nucleotides: TGCGCCAGCAGCCCGCCCATAGCGGGGGGCTACGAGCAGTACTTC. The encoded protein is CASSPPIAGGYEQYF. The V call is TRBV5-1, the J call TRBJ2-7, with 10 bases matching TRBD2. Trimming took 4 bases from V and 3 from J; bases not matched to a gene: 7. Germline CDR1 and CDR2: SGHRS and YFSETQ. This CDR3 has 15 amino acids. The full variable domain, with the rest looked up from reference TRBV5-1 and TRBJ2-7, is KAGVTQTPRYLIKTRGQQVTLSCSPISGHRSVSWYQQTPGQGLQFLFEYFSETQRNKGNFPGRFSGRQFSNSRSEMNVSTLELGDSALYLCASSPPIAGGYEQYFGPGTRLTVT.

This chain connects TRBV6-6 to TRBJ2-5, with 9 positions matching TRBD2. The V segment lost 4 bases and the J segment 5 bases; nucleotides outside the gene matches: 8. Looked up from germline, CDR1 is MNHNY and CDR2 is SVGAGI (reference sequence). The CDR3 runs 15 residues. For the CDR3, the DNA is TGTGCCAGCAGTTTCACAAGCGGGGGGACGGAGACCCAGTACTTC. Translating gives CASSFTSGGTETQYF.

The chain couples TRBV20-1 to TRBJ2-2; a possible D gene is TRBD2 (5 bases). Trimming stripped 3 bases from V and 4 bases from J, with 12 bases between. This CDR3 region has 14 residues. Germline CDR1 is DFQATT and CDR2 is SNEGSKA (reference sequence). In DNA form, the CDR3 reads TGCAGTGCTAGTCGACGGGGTACCACCGGGGAGCTGTTTTTT. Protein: CSASRRGTTGELFF.

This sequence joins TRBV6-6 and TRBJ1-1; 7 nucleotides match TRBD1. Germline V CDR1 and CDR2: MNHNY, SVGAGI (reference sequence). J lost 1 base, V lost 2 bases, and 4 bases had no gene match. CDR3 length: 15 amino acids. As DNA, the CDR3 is TGTGCCAGCAGTTACGCTCGGACAGGGAACACTGAAGCTTTCTTT. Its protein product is CASSYARTGNTEAFF.

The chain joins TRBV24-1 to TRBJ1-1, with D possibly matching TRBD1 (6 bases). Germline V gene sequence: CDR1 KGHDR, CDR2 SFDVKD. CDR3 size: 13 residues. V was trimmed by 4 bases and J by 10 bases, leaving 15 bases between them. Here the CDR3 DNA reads TGTGCCACCAGTGACCGAACAGGGTCTGGAGCTTTCTTT. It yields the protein CATSDRTGSGAFF.

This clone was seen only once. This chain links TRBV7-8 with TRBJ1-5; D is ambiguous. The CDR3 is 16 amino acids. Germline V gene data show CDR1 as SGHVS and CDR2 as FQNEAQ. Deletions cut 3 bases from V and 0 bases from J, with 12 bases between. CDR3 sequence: CASSFRSGFSNQPQHF. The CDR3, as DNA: TGTGCCAGCAGCTTTCGGTCAGGTTTTAGCAATCAGCCCCAGCATTTT.

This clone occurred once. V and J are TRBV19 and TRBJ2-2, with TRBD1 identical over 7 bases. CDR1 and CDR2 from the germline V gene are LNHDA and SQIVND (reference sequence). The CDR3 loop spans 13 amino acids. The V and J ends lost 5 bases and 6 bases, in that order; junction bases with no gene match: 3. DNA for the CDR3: TGTGCCAGTAGTTTCGACAGGGCCGGGGAGCTGTTTTTT. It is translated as CASSFDRAGELFF.